The rows below give T cell receptor beta chains drawn from one sample of a study of beta chain features in type 1 diabetes. Method: immunoSEQ multiplex PCR; TCRdb's copy keeps in-frame clones and lacks some. The sample has 280,000 or so clones; approximately 15% are singletons. Sequencing input: naive CD4+ T cells from blood. These receptors were taken from a man aged 18-30 years with type 1 diabetes. Both conserved end residues are part of each CDR3. The D gene is left open where the match is weak. Rows may omit the clone size; those that give it use once, few, many or a size class.

abundance,j_gene,d_gene,v_gene,CDR3nt,CDR3aa
-,TRBJ1-2,-,TRBV6-5,TGTGCCAGCAGTCCGACGGGGGGCCGTGGCTACACCTTC,CASSPTGGRGYTF
few,TRBJ2-7,-,TRBV25-1,TGTGCCAGCTTATTTTTCGAGCAGTACTTC,CASLFFEQYF
few,TRBJ2-3,TRBD1,TRBV7-2,TGTGCCAGCAGCTGGGGGCACAGGGGGGCCGTAGATACGCAGTATTTT,CASSWGHRGAVDTQYF
-,TRBJ2-5,-,TRBV15,TGTGCCACCAGCAGAGATTGGGGGCAGGGGACTAACCAAGAGACCCAGTACTTC,CATSRDWGQGTNQETQYF
-,TRBJ2-3,-,TRBV20-1,TGCAGTGCCGGACTAATAGATACGCAGTATTTT,CSAGLIDTQYF
-,TRBJ2-1,-,TRBV15,TGTGCCACCAGCGGCGGACTTTCTTCCTACAATGAGCAGTTCTTC,CATSGGLSSYNEQFF
-,TRBJ2-3,-,TRBV9,TGTGCCAGCAGCGTCATCGGGAGTCGTACAGATACGCAGTATTTT,CASSVIGSRTDTQYF
-,TRBJ1-2,TRBD1,TRBV7-2,TGTGCCAGCAGCTTAAGGGACAGAGCTAACTATGGCTACACCTTC,CASSLRDRANYGYTF
few,TRBJ2-7,-,TRBV30,TGTGCCTGGAGTGTAGGCTACTACTCCTACGAGCAGTACTTC,CAWSVGYYSYEQYF
few,TRBJ2-7,TRBD2,TRBV29-1,TGCAGCGTTGAAGATGGGACTAGCGGGGAGGTACGGGGCCACGAGCAGTACTTC,CSVEDGTSGEVRGHEQYF
few,TRBJ2-5,-,TRBV30,TGTGCCTGGAGTGAAGGCAGGATGGAGACCCAGTACTTC,CAWSEGRMETQYF
few,TRBJ2-3,-,TRBV6-5,TGTGCCAGCAGTTACTCTCGAGATACGCAGTATTTT,CASSYSRDTQYF
few,TRBJ1-1,TRBD1,TRBV18,TGTGCCAGCTCGAGCGGGACAGGGGCCACTGAAGCTTTCTTT,CASSSGTGATEAFF
-,TRBJ2-7,-,TRBV5-6,TGTGCCAGCAGCTTGTCAGGGGCCTCCTACGAGCAGTACTTC,CASSLSGASYEQYF
few,TRBJ2-3,TRBD2,TRBV5-4,TGTGCCAGCAGCTCGCCGACTAGCGGGGGACTGGGAGATACGCAGTATTTT,CASSSPTSGGLGDTQYF
-,TRBJ1-4,-,TRBV2,TGTGCCAGCAGCGCCCGGGGGGGGCCTCAGGAAAAACTGTTTTTT,CASSARGGPQEKLFF
-,TRBJ2-2,-,TRBV18,TGTGCCAGCTCACTGGCAGGGTCGTCGAACACCGGGGAGCTGTTTTTT,CASSLAGSSNTGELFF
-,TRBJ2-5,TRBD1,TRBV2,TGTGCCAGCAGTGGGACAGGGGGTCAAGAGACCCAGTACTTC,CASSGTGGQETQYF
-,TRBJ2-1,-,TRBV30,TGTGCCTGGAGTGTTGCTAGGACTGATCGCTCCTACAATGAGCAGTTCTTC,CAWSVARTDRSYNEQFF
few,TRBJ2-1,TRBD2,TRBV10-3,TGTGCCATCAGTTCTAGCGGGGGGCGGTCCTACAATGAGCAGTTCTTC,CAISSSGGRSYNEQFF
-,TRBJ1-2,TRBD1,TRBV25-1,TGTGCCAGCAGTGGGACAGGGGGAGGGTATGGCTACACCTTC,CASSGTGGGYGYTF
-,TRBJ2-1,TRBD2,TRBV27,TGTGCCAGCTCATCCAAACGGCTAGCGGGGTTGAATGAGCAGTTCTTC,CASSSKRLAGLNEQFF
-,TRBJ2-1,-,TRBV5-4,TGTGCCAGCAGCTCGGGGGTGGCAGATAACAATGAGCAGTTCTTC,CASSSGVADNNEQFF
few,TRBJ2-1,TRBD2,TRBV9,TGTGCCAGCAGCGTATTGGCTAGCGGGAGGGCCTTGGATGAGCAGTTCTTC,CASSVLASGRALDEQFF
-,TRBJ2-5,-,TRBV9,TGTGCCAGCAGCGTAGCGGGGAGTGAGACCCAGTACTTC,CASSVAGSETQYF
few,TRBJ2-2,-,TRBV7-7,TGTGCCAGCAGCTCTGTCGCCGGGAACACCGGGGAGCTGTTTTTT,CASSSVAGNTGELFF
-,TRBJ2-3,TRBD2,TRBV7-9,TGTGCCAGCAGCTTAAGGGGACTAGCGTCTACAGATACGCAGTATTTT,CASSLRGLASTDTQYF
-,TRBJ1-1,-,TRBV29-1,TGCAGCGTAGGGCCCCGCAGGGGTAGTGACACTGAAGCTTTCTTT,CSVGPRRGSDTEAFF
-,TRBJ2-1,TRBD2,TRBV7-2,TGTGCCAGCAGCCGGCCGGGCGGGAGGGTTGAGCAGTTCTTC,CASSRPGGRVEQFF
few,TRBJ2-1,TRBD1,TRBV7-8,TGTGCCAGCAGCCCTAGGGACAGGGGTAACCAGTTCTTC,CASSPRDRGNQFF
few,TRBJ2-4,TRBD2,TRBV29-1,TGCAGCGTTGAAGATACGCCTAGCGGGAGGTATGGGGAAAACATTCAGTACTTC,CSVEDTPSGRYGENIQYF
few,TRBJ2-7,-,TRBV15,TGTGCCACCAGCAGAGATCTATCTTTAACAGCCTACGAGCAGTACTTC,CATSRDLSLTAYEQYF
-,TRBJ1-2,TRBD1,TRBV9,TGTGCCAGCAGCGTAGGTGACAGGGTGGGGGGCTACACCTTC,CASSVGDRVGGYTF
-,TRBJ1-1,TRBD1,TRBV19,TGTGCCAGCAGGGACAGGGGGAACACTGAAGCTTTCTTT,CASRDRGNTEAFF
-,TRBJ1-2,-,TRBV29-1,TGCAGCGTGGACGGACAGACGGACTATGGCTACACCTTC,CSVDGQTDYGYTF
few,TRBJ1-1,-,TRBV15,TGTGCCACCAGCAGAGAACTACCCCTTCGGGACTTAAACACTGAAGCTTTCTTT,CATSRELPLRDLNTEAFF
few,TRBJ1-2,TRBD1,TRBV28,TGTGCCAGCACTTTCCGGGACAGGGTGAATGGCTACACCTTC,CASTFRDRVNGYTF
-,TRBJ2-3,-,TRBV7-2,TGTGCCAGCAGCTTCCAACTAGGACAGCCCACAGATACGCAGTATTTT,CASSFQLGQPTDTQYF
few,TRBJ1-2,-,TRBV19,TGTGCCAGTAGTAACACAGGGCAGCCTAACTATGGCTACACCTTC,CASSNTGQPNYGYTF
-,TRBJ2-2,TRBD1,TRBV9,TGTGCCAGCAGCTTTGGGACAGGGATTAGTAGCACCGGGGAGCTGTTTTTT,CASSFGTGISSTGELFF
few,TRBJ2-3,TRBD1,TRBV30,TGTGCCTGGACAGGGGGCATGACAGATACGCAGTATTTT,CAWTGGMTDTQYF
-,TRBJ1-5,TRBD1,TRBV7-9,TGTGCCAGCAGCTCAGGACAGGGCCGAAGCAATCAGCCCCAGCATTTT,CASSSGQGRSNQPQHF
few,TRBJ2-1,TRBD2,TRBV5-4,TGTGCCAGCAGCTCGCGTGTTAGCGGGGGTGCAAACGGGCAGTTCTTC,CASSSRVSGGANGQFF
few,TRBJ2-4,TRBD2,TRBV7-2,TGTGCCAGCAGCTTAGTACCTAGCGGGGGAAACATTCAGTACTTC,CASSLVPSGGNIQYF
-,TRBJ2-7,-,TRBV30,TGTGCCTGGAGTGTTTCGTCCTACGAGCAGTACTTC,CAWSVSSYEQYF
-,TRBJ2-7,TRBD1,TRBV5-1,TGCGCCAGCAGCCAGGGACAGGGGGCCTTCGACGAGCAGTACTTC,CASSQGQGAFDEQYF
few,TRBJ2-2,-,TRBV30,TGTGCCTGGAACCCAAACAGGGCTGGCACCGGGGAGCTGTTTTTT,CAWNPNRAGTGELFF
few,TRBJ2-1,TRBD2,TRBV5-1,TGCGCCAGCAGCTTCGGACTAGCGGGTTTCTACAATGAGCAGTTCTTC,CASSFGLAGFYNEQFF